This is a list of T cell receptor beta chains from one sample in a study of regulatory T cells in long-lasting Graves disease. TCRdb re-analysed the multiplex PCR reads in MiXCR, keeping a single row per CDR3 protein. The sample holds 550,000 or so distinct CDR3 sequences, 9.5% to 15% seen once. The same specimen was also included in a second study, on T cells in Graves' hyperthyroidism and ophthalmopathy.

Source: peripheral blood mononuclear cells (PBMCs), taken at new diagnosis, from a patient treated with antithyroid drugs. These receptors came from a woman in her thirties with Graves disease. CDR3s include the opening cysteine and the closing phenylalanine or tryptophan. The order of the fields is clone size, V gene, D gene, J gene, CDR3 DNA, CDR3 protein. A D gene is named only where the DNA matches it firmly. Only some rows state a clone size, as once, few, many or a class for expanded clones.

abundance: NA
v_gene: TRBV10-2
d_gene: NA
j_gene: TRBJ2-7
CDR3nt: TGCGCCAGCAGTGGGGCTACCTACGAGCAGTACTTC
CDR3aa: CASSGATYEQYF

abundance: many
v_gene: TRBV7-6
d_gene: TRBD1
j_gene: TRBJ2-3
CDR3nt: TGTGCCAGCAGCTTGTCCCCGGGACAGCAGGGGACAGATACGCAGTATTTT
CDR3aa: CASSLSPGQQGTDTQYF

abundance: NA
v_gene: TRBV25-1
d_gene: TRBD1
j_gene: TRBJ2-2
CDR3nt: TGTGCCAGCAGTGAATTTAGGACAGGGGGCACCGGGGAGCTGTTTTTT
CDR3aa: CASSEFRTGGTGELFF

abundance: many
v_gene: TRBV6-2/TRBV6-3
d_gene: TRBD1
j_gene: TRBJ2-7
CDR3nt: TGTGCCAGCAGTTACCGACGGGACAGGGGCCACGAGCAGTACTTC
CDR3aa: CASSYRRDRGHEQYF

abundance: NA
v_gene: TRBV6-2/TRBV6-3
d_gene: NA
j_gene: TRBJ1-2
CDR3nt: TGTGCCAGCAGAGGGAACAGGGACGGCTACACCTTC
CDR3aa: CASRGNRDGYTF

abundance: NA
v_gene: TRBV7-2
d_gene: NA
j_gene: TRBJ1-3
CDR3nt: TGTGCCAGCAGCAGACCAAACTCTGGAAACACCATATATTTT
CDR3aa: CASSRPNSGNTIYF

abundance: NA
v_gene: TRBV5-1
d_gene: TRBD2
j_gene: TRBJ2-1
CDR3nt: TGCGCCAGCAGGCCTACTAGCGCCCTCAATGAGCAGTTCTTC
CDR3aa: CASRPTSALNEQFF

abundance: many
v_gene: TRBV6-2/TRBV6-3
d_gene: TRBD2
j_gene: TRBJ2-1
CDR3nt: TGTGCCAGCAGTACTAGCGGGAGGTCCGATGAGCAGTTCTTC
CDR3aa: CASSTSGRSDEQFF

abundance: NA
v_gene: TRBV6-2/TRBV6-3
d_gene: NA
j_gene: TRBJ2-1
CDR3nt: TGTGCCAGCAGTGCTGGAGACGGATTCAATGAGCAGTTCTTC
CDR3aa: CASSAGDGFNEQFF

abundance: NA
v_gene: TRBV24-1
d_gene: TRBD1
j_gene: TRBJ1-1
CDR3nt: TGTGCCACCCCATCGACAGGGCCGAACTGCCCAAAGAACACTGAAGCTTTCTTT
CDR3aa: CATPSTGPNCPKNTEAFF

abundance: many
v_gene: TRBV20-1
d_gene: TRBD2
j_gene: TRBJ2-2
CDR3nt: TGCAGTGCTAGACTAGCGGGATATCAGAACACCGGGGAGCTGTTTTTT
CDR3aa: CSARLAGYQNTGELFF

abundance: many
v_gene: TRBV11-2
d_gene: NA
j_gene: TRBJ2-7
CDR3nt: TGTGCCAGCTCTCTCGGGGGTTGGGAGCAGTACTTC
CDR3aa: CASSLGGWEQYF

abundance: NA
v_gene: TRBV9
d_gene: NA
j_gene: TRBJ2-7
CDR3nt: TGTGCCAGCAGCGTAGGTATAGAGTCCTACGAGCAGTACTTC
CDR3aa: CASSVGIESYEQYF

abundance: many
v_gene: TRBV11-3
d_gene: TRBD2
j_gene: TRBJ2-1
CDR3nt: TGTGCCAGCAGCCGCGGCGAGGCGGGAGGGGATGAGCAGTTCTTC
CDR3aa: CASSRGEAGGDEQFF

abundance: NA
v_gene: TRBV6-2/TRBV6-3
d_gene: NA
j_gene: TRBJ1-5
CDR3nt: TGTGCCAGCAGTTACCGAGCCTTGTGGCAGAACGGTCAGCCCCAGCATTTT
CDR3aa: CASSYRALWQNGQPQHF

abundance: many
v_gene: TRBV6-1
d_gene: NA
j_gene: TRBJ1-1
CDR3nt: TGTGCCAGCAGCTCCCTAGCGGCCAACACTGAAGCTTTCTTT
CDR3aa: CASSSLAANTEAFF

abundance: many
v_gene: TRBV3-1
d_gene: NA
j_gene: TRBJ1-1
CDR3nt: TGTGCCAGCAGCCAAGTAACAGTACCGAACACTGAAGCTTTCTTT
CDR3aa: CASSQVTVPNTEAFF

abundance: NA
v_gene: TRBV7-6
d_gene: NA
j_gene: TRBJ2-2
CDR3nt: TGTGCCAGCAGGACCTCTAGCGAGAACACCGGGGAGCTGTTTTTT
CDR3aa: CASRTSSENTGELFF

abundance: many
v_gene: TRBV7-2
d_gene: NA
j_gene: TRBJ2-7
CDR3nt: TGTGCCAGCAGCTTGAGGGAAACCTACGAGCAGTACTTC
CDR3aa: CASSLRETYEQYF

abundance: few
v_gene: TRBV4-1
d_gene: NA
j_gene: TRBJ2-5
CDR3nt: TGCGCCAGCAGCCAAACTTGGGGGAGGTTGAAAGAGACCCAGTACTTC
CDR3aa: CASSQTWGRLKETQYF

abundance: many
v_gene: TRBV11-2
d_gene: NA
j_gene: TRBJ1-2
CDR3nt: TGTGCCAGCAGCCCCATTTCGTCCCACTATGGCTACACCTTC
CDR3aa: CASSPISSHYGYTF

abundance: many
v_gene: TRBV9
d_gene: TRBD1
j_gene: TRBJ2-1
CDR3nt: TGTGCCAGCAGCGTAGGGGCCGGACAGGGCCCAAATGAGCAGTTCTTC
CDR3aa: CASSVGAGQGPNEQFF

abundance: many
v_gene: TRBV29-1
d_gene: NA
j_gene: TRBJ2-5
CDR3nt: TGCAGCGCCCGTAGGGGACGATCGGAGACCCAGTACTTC
CDR3aa: CSARRGRSETQYF

abundance: many
v_gene: TRBV11-2
d_gene: NA
j_gene: TRBJ2-1
CDR3nt: TGTGCCAGCAGCTTCATTAGTGGTAGGACCCGGGGTGAGCAGTTCTTC
CDR3aa: CASSFISGRTRGEQFF

abundance: few
v_gene: TRBV4-1
d_gene: NA
j_gene: TRBJ1-2
CDR3nt: TGCGCCAGCAGCCAAGTACCTGTCCCGAAAAACTATGGCTACACCTTC
CDR3aa: CASSQVPVPKNYGYTF

abundance: NA
v_gene: TRBV19
d_gene: NA
j_gene: TRBJ1-2
CDR3nt: TGTGCCAGTAGTACATCGCCCCGGGGGCGAAGATATGGCTACACCTTC
CDR3aa: CASSTSPRGRRYGYTF

abundance: NA
v_gene: TRBV30
d_gene: NA
j_gene: TRBJ2-7
CDR3nt: TGTGCCTGGAGTGTAATGGGGTACGAGCAGTACTTC
CDR3aa: CAWSVMGYEQYF

abundance: few
v_gene: TRBV5-4
d_gene: NA
j_gene: TRBJ1-5
CDR3nt: TGTGCCAGCAGCCGCGGCAGGGGCCCCAATCAGCCCCAGCATTTT
CDR3aa: CASSRGRGPNQPQHF

abundance: many
v_gene: TRBV10-3
d_gene: TRBD2
j_gene: TRBJ2-7
CDR3nt: TGTGCCATCAGCGGGACTAGCGGCTACGAGCAGTACTTC
CDR3aa: CAISGTSGYEQYF

abundance: NA
v_gene: TRBV15
d_gene: TRBD2
j_gene: TRBJ2-5
CDR3nt: TGTGCCACCAGCAGAGAGGTCGCGGGGGTTCAAGAGACCCAGTACTTC
CDR3aa: CATSREVAGVQETQYF

abundance: many
v_gene: TRBV2
d_gene: TRBD1
j_gene: TRBJ1-1
CDR3nt: TGTGCCAGCAGTGAAGAGGGAGGGGGCAGGGTAGGTTTCTTT
CDR3aa: CASSEEGGGRVGFF

abundance: few
v_gene: TRBV19
d_gene: NA
j_gene: TRBJ2-6
CDR3nt: TGTGCCAGTAGTTCCCCGGGACAAGGGGCCAACGTCCTGACTTTC
CDR3aa: CASSSPGQGANVLTF

abundance: NA
v_gene: TRBV15
d_gene: NA
j_gene: TRBJ1-2
CDR3nt: TGTGCCACCAGCAGAGGACTCAGGGAGGACTACACCTTC
CDR3aa: CATSRGLREDYTF

abundance: NA
v_gene: TRBV5-1
d_gene: NA
j_gene: TRBJ2-1
CDR3nt: TGCGCCAGCAGCTTCCGGGACTCGCGGAGCAATGAGCAGTTCTTC
CDR3aa: CASSFRDSRSNEQFF

abundance: many
v_gene: TRBV20-1
d_gene: TRBD1
j_gene: TRBJ1-4
CDR3nt: TGCAGTGCTCGCAATTTTCCGGGACAGGGGACGGAAAAACTGTTTTTT
CDR3aa: CSARNFPGQGTEKLFF

abundance: NA
v_gene: TRBV27
d_gene: TRBD2
j_gene: TRBJ2-1
CDR3nt: TGTGCCAGCCGGCTAGCGGGGGACCTTCTTTACAATGAGCAGTTCTTC
CDR3aa: CASRLAGDLLYNEQFF

abundance: NA
v_gene: TRBV6-1
d_gene: NA
j_gene: TRBJ2-2
CDR3nt: TGTGCCAGCAGCCCACAGGGTAGAGCCGGGGAGCTGTTTTTT
CDR3aa: CASSPQGRAGELFF

abundance: NA
v_gene: TRBV11-2
d_gene: TRBD1
j_gene: TRBJ1-4
CDR3nt: TGTGCCAGCAGCTCGAGCCTACAGGGGATTGGGGAAAAACTGTTTTTT
CDR3aa: CASSSSLQGIGEKLFF

abundance: NA
v_gene: TRBV20-1
d_gene: NA
j_gene: TRBJ2-5
CDR3nt: TGCAGTGCTAGGGAAACTGGGGGACAAGAGACCCAGTACTTC
CDR3aa: CSARETGGQETQYF

abundance: many
v_gene: TRBV7-9
d_gene: NA
j_gene: TRBJ1-4
CDR3nt: TGTGCCAGCAGCTTAGGCAATGAAAAACTGTTTTTT
CDR3aa: CASSLGNEKLFF

abundance: many
v_gene: TRBV7-9
d_gene: NA
j_gene: TRBJ2-2
CDR3nt: TGTGCCAGCAGCTCCAGACACAAGCTGTTTTTT
CDR3aa: CASSSRHKLFF

abundance: many
v_gene: TRBV2
d_gene: TRBD1
j_gene: TRBJ1-5
CDR3nt: TGTGCCAGCGGGACAGGGCAGCGTCAGCCCCAGCATTTT
CDR3aa: CASGTGQRQPQHF

abundance: many
v_gene: TRBV12-3/TRBV12-4
d_gene: NA
j_gene: TRBJ2-4
CDR3nt: TGTGCCAGCAGTCTTAGACAGAAGGAAAACATTCAGTACTTC
CDR3aa: CASSLRQKENIQYF

abundance: many
v_gene: TRBV2
d_gene: NA
j_gene: TRBJ2-4
CDR3nt: TGTGCCAGCAGTGGGACCCGACAGTCGGGCCCTTCGTACTTC
CDR3aa: CASSGTRQSGPSYF

abundance: NA
v_gene: TRBV7-2
d_gene: NA
j_gene: TRBJ2-2
CDR3nt: TGTGCCAGCAGCTACCACCCGGACCTCTTTAGGGAGCTGTTTTTT
CDR3aa: CASSYHPDLFRELFF

abundance: NA
v_gene: TRBV10-3
d_gene: NA
j_gene: TRBJ2-7
CDR3nt: TGTGCCATCAGTCCGGGCTCCTACGAGCAGTACTTC
CDR3aa: CAISPGSYEQYF

abundance: many
v_gene: TRBV30
d_gene: NA
j_gene: TRBJ2-7
CDR3nt: TGTGCCTGGAGTGAATCAGCGGAAGAGCCGTACTTC
CDR3aa: CAWSESAEEPYF

abundance: NA
v_gene: TRBV7-9
d_gene: NA
j_gene: TRBJ2-6
CDR3nt: TGTGCCAGCAGCTCCCCCGGCGAGCCTGGGGCCAACGTCCTGACTTTC
CDR3aa: CASSSPGEPGANVLTF